Following are 28 T cell receptor beta chains from one sample sequenced in a study of immune evolution from preneoplasia to lung adenocarcinoma. Clones were sequenced by immunoSEQ multiplex PCR, and TCRdb holds only the in-frame ones, with some missing. This sample has tens of thousands of clones, with about 80% found just once. The sample taken for sequencing was FFPE invasive lung adenocarcinoma tissue. These receptors all stem from a person aged 60 to 70 with lung adenocarcinoma.

The chain couples TRBV11-2 to TRBJ1-3; no firm D call. CDR3 length: 18 amino acids. Per the germline V gene, CDR1 is SGHAT and CDR2 is FQNNGV. Deletions cut 0 bases from V and 0 bases from J, with 15 bases between. In DNA form, the CDR3 reads TGTGCCAGCAGCTTAGAAGGAGGACGTATATTCTCTGGAAACACCATATATTTT. Its protein product is CASSLEGGRIFSGNTIYF. Based on the CDR3 plus reference TRBV11-2 and TRBJ1-3, the full variable domain is EAGVAQSPRYKIIEKRQSVAFWCNPISGHATLYWYQQILGQGPKLLIQFQNNGVVDDSQLPKDRFSAERLKGVDSTLKIQPAKLEDSAVYLCASSLEGGRIFSGNTIYFGEGSWLTVV.

This chain links TRBV6-4 with TRBJ2-1; TRBD2 agrees at 12 bases. Germline V gene sequence: CDR1 MRHNA, CDR2 SNTAGT. This CDR3 is built from 17 residues. Germline trimming cut 5 bases from V and 0 bases from J; bases unmatched to any gene: 5. CDR3 sequence reads: CASSHGLAGYSYNEQFF. The CDR3 nucleotides are TGTGCCAGCAGTCACGGACTAGCGGGATACTCCTACAATGAGCAGTTCTTC.

This rearrangement joins TRBV28 to TRBJ2-1; D gene unclear. The CDR3 sequence is 11 residues long. Germline CDR1 reads MDHEN; CDR2 reads SYDVKM. The V gene lost 5 bases and the J gene lost 7 bases, with 6 bases spanning the gap. The CDR3 region is CASSGRNEQFF. The CDR3 DNA reads TGTGCCAGCAGTGGCAGGAATGAGCAGTTCTTC.

V is TRBV2 and J is TRBJ2-7; D possibly matches TRBD1 or TRBD2 (5 bases each). Germline V gene data show CDR1 as SNHLY and CDR2 as FYNNEI. CDR3 size: 13 residues. V was shortened by 8 bases and J by 9 bases, with 20 bases between the two germline ends. CDR3 sequence reads: CASVMGAGTGQYF. In nucleotides, the CDR3 is TGTGCCAGCGTGATGGGCGCCGGGACCGGGCAGTACTTC.

This clone was counted a single time. The genes are TRBV18 and TRBJ1-3; D not certain. Germline lookup yields CDR1 KGHSH and CDR2 LQKENI. This CDR3 is 17 amino acids long. V lost 2 bases and J 0 bases, leaving 14 bases between the germline ends. The CDR3 is CASSPVVPGDSGNTIYF. The CDR3 coding sequence is TGTGCCAGCTCACCAGTCGTCCCCGGCGACTCTGGAAACACCATATATTTT.

This clone has just one count. This rearrangement joins TRBV11-2 to TRBJ2-5; D may be TRBD2 (5 bases). The CDR3 is made up of 12 amino acids. Germline CDR1 SGHAT, CDR2 FQNNGV. With 4 bases removed from V and 5 bases from J, the gap between germline ends came to 8 bases. The CDR3 DNA reads as TGTGCCAGCAGCTCCGGGATGGAGACCCAGTACTTC. Translated: CASSSGMETQYF.

The chain joins TRBV5-1 to TRBJ1-1, with 8 bases aligning to TRBD1. The germline gives CDR1 SGHRS, CDR2 YFSETQ. The CDR3 has 16 residues. The ends lost 1 base at V and 0 bases at J; junction bases unmatched: 5. The CDR3 nucleotides are TGCGCCAGCAGCTTGTCCCAGGGGGCCTTGAACACTGAAGCTTTCTTT. Translating it yields CASSLSQGALNTEAFF.

The chain carries TRBV2 and TRBJ2-6, with unresolved D. Germline lookup yields CDR1 SNHLY and CDR2 FYNNEI. CDR3 length equals 13 residues. In DNA, the CDR3 is TGTGCGAGAATCGAGGCCGGGGCCAACGTCCTGACTTTC. It is translated as CARIEAGANVLTF.

The rearrangement uses TRBV27 and TRBJ2-5; D is perhaps TRBD2 (5 bases). The CDR3 covers 14 residues. Per germline, CDR1 MNHEY and CDR2 SMNVEV (reference sequence). V was clipped by 2 bases and J by 11 bases, with 18 bases between them. The CDR3 bases are TGTGCCAGCAGTTTAGGATGGCCACCGAGGGAGCAGTACTTC. It encodes CASSLGWPPREQYF.

This chain connects TRBV7-2 to TRBJ1-2; no definite D call. The CDR3 has 12 residues. Germline CDR1 reads SGHTA; CDR2 reads FQGNSA. V lost 4 bases and J 12 bases, leaving 15 bases between the germline ends. The CDR3 DNA reads TGTGCCAGCAGCTGGGGAGATACGATCCACACCTTC. Amino acid sequence: CASSWGDTIHTF.

The J gene is TRBJ2-6, the V gene TRBV6-4; no clear D gene. Germline V gene sequence: CDR1 MRHNA, CDR2 SNTAGT. V was pared by 2 bases and J by 0 bases, with 8 bases between. The CDR3 has 16 amino acids. In nucleotides, the CDR3 is TGTGCCAGCAGTGACAGGGTCAGCTCTGGGGCCAACGTCCTGACTTTC. It yields the protein CASSDRVSSGANVLTF.

This clone showed up just a few times. J is TRBJ2-1 and V is TRBV19, with D tentatively TRBD2 (6 bases). Trimming took 0 bases from V and 7 from J, leaving 19 bases between them. Germline V gene data show CDR1 as LNHDA and CDR2 as SQIVND (reference sequence). This CDR3 spans 17 amino acids. In nucleotides, the CDR3 is TGTGCCAGTAGTATAGACGGACGGGGGACTCGATTAAATGAGCAGTTCTTC. As protein: CASSIDGRGTRLNEQFF.

The J gene is TRBJ2-3, the V gene TRBV5-1; the match to TRBD2 covers 9 bases. Germline loops: CDR1 SGHRS, CDR2 YFSETQ. The CDR3 runs to 16 residues. Unmatched junction bases numbered 8, after V lost 4 bases and J lost 2 bases. CDR3 nucleotide sequence: TGCGCCAGCAGCGCATTGACTAGCGGCGACACAGATACGCAGTATTTT. It is translated as CASSALTSGDTDTQYF.

This chain joins TRBV19 and TRBJ2-3; possibly TRBD1 or TRBD2 for D (5 bases each). This CDR3 is built from 12 residues. CDR1 is LNHDA, CDR2 SQIVND, per germline (reference sequence). V dropped 3 bases and J dropped 6 bases, with 7 bases sitting between them. In DNA form, the CDR3 reads TGTGCCAGTAGTATTGGGGGTGATACGCAGTATTTT. This sequence encodes CASSIGGDTQYF.

The J gene is TRBJ2-3, the V gene TRBV7-8, with 7 bases matching TRBD1. The junction had 8 bases not matched to a gene; V was cut back by 6 bases and J by 2 bases. Per germline, CDR1 SGHVS and CDR2 FQNEAQ. This CDR3 spans 15 amino acids. CDR3 sequence reads: CASSLNRGLTDTQYF. CDR3 DNA sequence: TGTGCCAGCAGTTTAAACAGGGGCCTCACAGATACGCAGTATTTT.

The rearrangement joins TRBV19 to TRBJ2-1; D is perhaps TRBD1 (5 bases). V was pared by 6 bases and J by 3 bases, with 15 bases between. CDR3 length: 15 amino acids. Germline V gene data show CDR1 as LNHDA and CDR2 as SQIVND (reference sequence). CDR3 bases: TGTGCCAGTAGGAACCGACAGCGATTCTACAATGAGCAGTTCTTC. Its translation: CASRNRQRFYNEQFF.

CDR3 residues: CASTTRRDRTDTQYF. In DNA form, the CDR3 reads TGTGCCAGCACCACTCGCCGGGACAGGACAGATACGCAGTATTTT. The chain uses TRBV27 and TRBJ2-3; 8 bases match TRBD1. This CDR3 has 15 amino acids. From germline, CDR1 is MNHEY and CDR2 SMNVEV (reference sequence). V was clipped by 7 bases and J by 3 bases; unmatched bases: 9.

This chain connects TRBV30 to TRBJ1-5; D is uncertain. The CDR3 consists of 13 residues. Germline CDR1 and CDR2: GTSNPN and SVGIG (reference sequence). With 1 base removed from V and 9 bases from J, the gap between germline ends came to 13 bases. The CDR3, as DNA: TGTGCCTGGAGTGGGTCAGCCGCGGGGCCCCAGCATTTT. Translated, it gives CAWSGSAAGPQHF.

The chain carries TRBV7-9 and TRBJ1-1, with D uncertain. Germline V gene data show CDR1 as SEHNR and CDR2 as FQNEAQ (reference sequence). The CDR3 runs to 14 residues. V gave up 2 bases and J gave up 1 base, with 8 bases separating them. CDR3 residues: CASSLMSGNTEAFF. CDR3 nucleotide sequence: TGTGCCAGCAGCTTAATGAGTGGGAACACTGAAGCTTTCTTT. The full variable domain, rest sourced from reference TRBV7-9 and TRBJ1-1, is DTGVSQNPRHKITKRGQNVTFRCDPISEHNRLYWYRQTLGQGPEFLTYFQNEAQLEKSRLLSDRFSAERPKGSFSTLEIQRTEQGDSAMYLCASSLMSGNTEAFFGQGTRLTVV.

This chain links TRBV2 with TRBJ2-3; 15 positions match TRBD2. V shed 6 bases, J shed 6 bases, and the junction held 16 bases outside the gene matches. The CDR3 is 19 residues long. In germline, CDR1 is SNHLY, CDR2 FYNNEI. The CDR3 loop is CASSSGLAGGPGRRDTQYF. The CDR3 coding sequence is TGTGCCAGCAGCTCCGGACTAGCGGGAGGGCCGGGTAGAAGGGATACGCAGTATTTT.

This clone was counted only a few times. This same CDR3 is encoded by further DNA sequences in the sample. V gene TRBV18 combines with J gene TRBJ1-1; D is perhaps TRBD1 (6 bases). CDR3 length: 14 amino acids. V shed 2 bases and J shed 1 base, with 8 bases lying between them. Per germline, CDR1 KGHSH and CDR2 LQKENI. The CDR3 sequence: CASSPTGKNTEAFF. DNA for the CDR3: TGTGCCAGCTCACCAACAGGGAAGAACACTGAAGCTTTCTTT.

The CDR3 DNA is TGTGCCAGCATACGACTAGCGGGAAGCACAGATACGCAGTATTTT. This translates into CASIRLAGSTDTQYF. The chain is built from TRBV27 and TRBJ2-3; TRBD2 agrees at 11 bases. Per the germline V gene, CDR1 is MNHEY and CDR2 is SMNVEV (reference sequence). J lost 0 bases, V lost 7 bases, and 3 bases had no gene match. CDR3 size: 15 residues.

The chain uses TRBV4-1 and TRBJ2-6; D remains unclear. Germline CDR1 and CDR2: MGHRA and YSYEKL. The CDR3 loop spans 17 amino acids. Trimming cost V 1 base and J 0 bases, with 10 bases left between them. The CDR3: CASSQGVRLSGANVLTF. The CDR3 nucleotides are TGCGCCAGCAGCCAAGGAGTACGGCTCTCTGGGGCCAACGTCCTGACTTTC.

V is TRBV9 and J is TRBJ2-3, with TRBD2 as a possible D gene (6 bases). The germline V gene encodes CDR1 SGDLS and CDR2 YYNGEE. This CDR3 is 14 amino acids long. Trimming cost V 2 bases and J 0 bases, with 7 bases left between them. CDR3 in amino acids: CASSVSGSTDTQYF. For the CDR3, the DNA is TGTGCCAGCAGCGTCAGCGGGAGCACAGATACGCAGTATTTT.

In the case of this clone: This sample also contains other DNA sequences that code for the same CDR3. The gene calls are TRBV28 and TRBJ1-2, with unresolved D. The length of the CDR3 is 15 residues. CDR1 is MDHEN, CDR2 SYDVKM, per germline. Trimming pared 4 bases from V and 2 bases from J, leaving 14 bases between. CDR3 DNA sequence: TGTGCCAGCAGTTCGGCCCCCGGACGAAACTATGGCTACACCTTC. It encodes CASSSAPGRNYGYTF.

The table lists this clone with a few counts. The chain is built from TRBV29-1 and TRBJ2-3; D possibly corresponds to TRBD1 (6 bases). V was pared by 8 bases and J by 1 base, with 16 bases between. This CDR3 is built from 14 residues. Germline loops: CDR1 SQVTM, CDR2 ANQGSEA. Here the CDR3 DNA reads TGCAGCTGGGGGCGGGCCCTTGGCACAGATACGCAGTATTTT. The encoded protein is CSWGRALGTDTQYF.

The CDR3 DNA reads TGTGCCACCAGCAGAGGGGGGGCCTACGGCTACACCTTC. Protein sequence: CATSRGGAYGYTF. This chain connects TRBV15 to TRBJ1-2, with a possible D match to TRBD1 (6 bases). The CDR3 is 13 residues long. V dropped 1 base and J dropped 8 bases, with 11 bases sitting between them. Germline CDR1 and CDR2: LNHNV and YYDKDF (reference sequence).

The chain uses TRBV5-1 and TRBJ2-2; TRBD2 might be the D (6 bases). The CDR3 loop spans 15 amino acids. Per germline, CDR1 SGHRS and CDR2 YFSETQ. The V end lost 5 bases, the J end lost 5 bases, and 16 bases lay between the germline ends. CDR3: CASRRDPAGTGELFF. The CDR3 DNA reads TGCGCCAGCAGGCGGGATCCCGCTGGGACCGGGGAGCTGTTTTTT.